The 26 T cell receptor beta chains given below trace back to one sample, sequenced in a study of cytomegalovirus exposure and HLA in healthy donors. The study ran its PCR with 60 Vbeta and 13 Jbeta primers. Produced via immunoSEQ multiplex PCR; TCRdb's table is partial and in-frame only. The sample lists approximately 150,000 clones, about 76% occurring once. Sequenced material: PBMCs. The receptors stem from a woman in her 40s in good health and CMV-seropositive.

The V and J genes are TRBV7-9 and TRBJ2-5; 10 bases fit TRBD1. This CDR3 comprises 16 residues. Germline CDR1 and CDR2: SEHNR and FQNEAQ (reference sequence). Unmatched junction bases numbered 5, after V lost 2 bases and J lost 2 bases. This chain's CDR3 is CASSLSRQGAQETQYF. The CDR3 DNA is TGTGCCAGCAGCTTATCACGACAGGGGGCGCAAGAGACCCAGTACTTC.

The chain joins TRBV7-2 to TRBJ2-5; D may be TRBD2 (6 bases). Germline V gene data show CDR1 as SGHTA and CDR2 as FQGNSA. The ends were cut back, 2 bases at V and 5 bases at J, with 15 bases in the middle. The CDR3 sequence is 15 residues long. CDR3 bases: TGTGCCAGCAGCTTAAAGGCGGGGATTGGGGAGACCCAGTACTTC. It specifies CASSLKAGIGETQYF.

This rearrangement joins TRBV5-1 to TRBJ2-2; D gene ambiguous. The CDR3 has 15 amino acids. CDR1 SGHRS and CDR2 YFSETQ come from the germline V gene. Trimming took 4 bases from V and 3 from J, leaving 13 bases between them. CDR3 amino acids: CASSPRPADTGELFF. CDR3 DNA sequence: TGCGCCAGCAGCCCGCGGCCCGCGGACACCGGGGAGCTGTTTTTT.

The V call is TRBV2, the J call TRBJ2-5, with 9 bases aligning to TRBD2. The ends lost 2 bases at V and 4 bases at J; junction bases unmatched: 14. This CDR3 comprises 18 residues. Germline V gives CDR1 SNHLY, CDR2 FYNNEI. In nucleotides, the CDR3 is TGTGCCAGCAGTGAAATTGCGGGGGGGCGCCGATTTTCAGAGACCCAGTACTTC. It is translated as CASSEIAGGRRFSETQYF.

This clone was seen once. V usage is TRBV5-4 and J usage is TRBJ1-1; D is possibly TRBD1 (6 bases). Looked up from germline, CDR1 is SGHNT and CDR2 is YYREEE (reference sequence). Trimming cost V 2 bases and J 4 bases, with 18 bases left between them. This CDR3 has 16 residues. Here the CDR3 reads CASSLKGGGAFTEAFF. Here the CDR3 DNA reads TGTGCCAGCAGCTTAAAGGGGGGGGGAGCTTTCACTGAAGCTTTCTTT. The full variable domain, in which reference TRBV5-4 and TRBJ1-1 provide the parts outside the CDR3, is ETGVTQSPTHLIKTRGQQVTLRCSSQSGHNTVSWYQQALGQGPQFIFQYYREEENGRGNFPPRFSGLQFPNYSSELNVNALELDDSALYLCASSLKGGGAFTEAFFGQGTRLTVV.

V usage is TRBV7-9 and J usage is TRBJ2-2; a possible D gene is TRBD2 (6 bases). V was clipped by 0 bases and J by 5 bases, with 7 bases between them. Per the germline V gene, CDR1 is SEHNR and CDR2 is FQNEAQ (reference sequence). This CDR3 is built from 14 residues. The CDR3: CASSLARGTGELFF. The CDR3, as DNA: TGTGCCAGCAGCTTAGCGCGGGGAACCGGGGAGCTGTTTTTT.

J is TRBJ2-1 and V is TRBV29-1; D is ambiguous. With 4 bases removed from V and 4 bases from J, the gap between germline ends came to 14 bases. The CDR3 totals 14 residues. Germline CDR1 is SQVTM and CDR2 is ANQGSEA. The CDR3 nucleotides are TGCAGCGTTGTCGAAAAAACAGTTTACAATGAGCAGTTCTTC. As protein: CSVVEKTVYNEQFF.

The rearrangement uses TRBV30 and TRBJ1-1; D may be TRBD1 (5 bases). CDR3 size: 12 residues. Trimming cost V 4 bases and J 1 base, with 7 bases left between them. CDR1 and CDR2 (germline): GTSNPN, SVGIG (reference sequence). The CDR3 region has the DNA TGTGCCTGGACTACAGGGAACACTGAAGCTTTCTTT. Its translation: CAWTTGNTEAFF.

J is TRBJ2-7 and V is TRBV28; tentative D call: TRBD2 (6 bases). CDR1 is MDHEN, CDR2 SYDVKM, per germline. CDR3 size: 14 residues. With 2 bases removed from V and 1 base from J, the gap between germline ends came to 9 bases. CDR3 region: CASSLAGRSYEQYF. The CDR3 coding sequence is TGTGCCAGCAGTTTAGCGGGACGGTCCTACGAGCAGTACTTC.

V is TRBV5-1 and J is TRBJ2-5; TRBD2 matches at 11 bases. V was pared by 7 bases and J by 3 bases, with 11 bases of the junction left unmatched. Germline V gene sequence: CDR1 SGHRS, CDR2 YFSETQ. The CDR3 consists of 16 residues. The CDR3: CASRHQGLAEKETQYF. The CDR3 coding sequence is TGCGCCAGCCGTCACCAGGGACTAGCGGAGAAAGAGACCCAGTACTTC.

Only a few counts were recorded for this clone. The gene calls are TRBV28 and TRBJ1-5; TRBD1 aligns across 7 bases. CDR1 is MDHEN, CDR2 SYDVKM, per germline. Trimming removed 5 bases from V and 4 bases from J; junction bases left unmatched: 11. This CDR3 spans 16 amino acids. The chain's CDR3 is CASSPRGPGGNQPQHF. CDR3 nucleotides: TGTGCCAGCAGTCCTAGGGGGCCGGGGGGGAATCAGCCCCAGCATTTT. The entire variable domain, with the rest obtained from reference TRBV28 and TRBJ1-5, is as follows: DVKVTQSSRYLVKRTGEKVFLECVQDMDHENMFWYRQDPGLGLRLIYFSYDVKMKEKGDIPEGYSVSREKKERFSLILESASTNQTSMYLCASSPRGPGGNQPQHFGDGTRLSIL.

This clone was counted only a few times. The chain uses TRBV4-1 and TRBJ2-3; D is ambiguous. The CDR3 length is 14 residues. Between the trimmed V and J ends, which lost 2 bases and 2 bases, there was a span of 8 bases. Germline CDR1 and CDR2: MGHRA and YSYEKL. The CDR3 region has the DNA TGCGCCAGCAGCCAAAGTGGGCCCACAGATACGCAGTATTTT. It translates to CASSQSGPTDTQYF.

The gene calls are TRBV9 and TRBJ2-1, with unresolved D. Between the trimmed V and J ends, which lost 2 bases and 0 bases, there was a span of 12 bases. The CDR3 loop spans 16 amino acids. CDR1 is SGDLS and CDR2 is YYNGEE in the germline V gene. The CDR3 loop is CASSVRLSSSYNEQFF. The CDR3 bases are TGTGCCAGCAGCGTCAGACTTTCCAGCTCCTACAATGAGCAGTTCTTC.

The chain uses TRBV7-9 and TRBJ1-4; no clear D gene. This CDR3 spans 13 amino acids. The ends were cut back, 0 bases at V and 8 bases at J, with 7 bases in the middle. The germline V gene encodes CDR1 SEHNR and CDR2 FQNEAQ (reference sequence). The CDR3 loop reads CASSLAREEKLFF. The DNA of the CDR3 is TGTGCCAGCAGCTTAGCGCGAGAGGAAAAACTGTTTTTT.

The V call is TRBV30, the J call TRBJ1-2; tentative D call: TRBD1 (5 bases). The CDR3 covers 14 residues. V was cut by 2 bases and J by 4 bases, with 14 bases left in between. The V gene's germline CDR1 is GTSNPN and CDR2 SVGIG (reference sequence). The CDR3 protein is CAWSPGHNSYGYTF. The CDR3 coding sequence is TGTGCCTGGAGTCCCGGACATAATTCCTATGGCTACACCTTC.

On this clone itself: At one end, the junction sequence differs from germline, possibly due to a read error. The chain employs TRBV7-9 and TRBJ1-2; a possible D gene is TRBD1 (5 bases). Germline V CDR1 and CDR2: SEHNR, FQNEAQ (reference sequence). This CDR3 is 12 amino acids long. Here the CDR3 reads CSSSATEFGYTF. CDR3 in DNA: TGTTCCAGCAGCGCGACAGAATTTGGCTACACCTTC.

V is TRBV2 and J is TRBJ2-2; 9 bases agree with TRBD1. The germline CDR1 and CDR2 sequences are SNHLY and FYNNEI. The CDR3 spans 15 residues. V trimming: 6 bases; J trimming: 1 base; junction bases outside the gene matches: 3. The CDR3 loop is CASRGQGRNTGELFF. In DNA form, the CDR3 reads TGTGCCAGCAGAGGACAGGGGAGGAACACCGGGGAGCTGTTTTTT.

This chain's CDR3 is CASGLGQVGEKLFF. The DNA for the CDR3 is TGTGCTAGTGGTCTGGGACAGGTAGGGGAAAAACTGTTTTTT. The rearrangement links TRBV12-5 to TRBJ1-4, with 8 bases identical to TRBD1. Trimming removed 5 bases from V and 8 bases from J; junction bases left unmatched: 7. The CDR3 length is 14 residues. Germline values: CDR1 LGHNT, CDR2 FRNRAP.

The V gene is TRBV11-2, the J gene TRBJ2-5, with 9 bases fitting TRBD1. V lost 6 bases, J lost 2 bases, and 10 bases stayed unmatched. Germline V gene data show CDR1 as SGHAT and CDR2 as FQNNGV. The CDR3 has 16 amino acids. The CDR3 loop is CASRVGGTGPQETQYF. In nucleotides, the CDR3 is TGTGCCAGCAGGGTAGGCGGGACAGGGCCACAAGAGACCCAGTACTTC.

This chain uses TRBV30 with TRBJ2-5; 7 bases are shared with TRBD2. CDR1 GTSNPN and CDR2 SVGIG come from the germline V gene (reference sequence). The CDR3 length is 12 residues. The trim removed 2 bases at V and 5 bases at J, leaving 2 bases unmatched. The CDR3, as DNA: TGTGCCTGGAGTATGGGAGGGGAGACCCAGTACTTC. Protein: CAWSMGGETQYF.

The chain joins TRBV7-2 to TRBJ2-7; D might be TRBD1 (5 bases). Per the germline V gene, CDR1 is SGHTA and CDR2 is FQGNSA. With 5 bases removed from V and 5 bases from J, the gap between germline ends came to 28 bases. This CDR3 has 18 residues. CDR3 DNA sequence: TGTGCCAGCAGCCTACCCCCAAATGGAAGACAGCTAAAAGACGAGCAGTACTTC. This sequence encodes CASSLPPNGRQLKDEQYF.

The rearrangement links TRBV28 to TRBJ1-2; D gene unclear. Between the trimmed V and J ends, which lost 3 bases and 2 bases, there was a span of 10 bases. Germline V CDR1 and CDR2: MDHEN, SYDVKM. The CDR3 runs to 14 residues. The CDR3 is CASSLGAGNYGYTF. The CDR3 DNA is TGTGCCAGCAGTTTGGGCGCAGGAAACTATGGCTACACCTTC.

The chain carries TRBV23-1 and TRBJ2-7; 7 bases are shared with TRBD1. TRBV23-1 is identified as an open reading frame with a role that is uncertain. J was trimmed by 5 bases and V by 5 bases; bases with no gene match: 12. The CDR3 totals 15 residues. The CDR3 nucleotides are TGCGCCAGCAGTTGGGTTTACAGGGGCCGCCACGAGCAGTACTTC. Its translation is CASSWVYRGRHEQYF.

The chain couples TRBV28 to TRBJ1-4, with D tentatively TRBD1 (5 bases). Per germline, CDR1 MDHEN and CDR2 SYDVKM. Trimming shortened V by 4 bases and J by 8 bases, and 23 bases separated the two germline ends. This CDR3 is built from 17 residues. The CDR3 sequence: CASSSRYFRVLGEKLFF. The CDR3 DNA sequence: TGTGCCAGCAGTTCCCGCTATTTCAGGGTATTAGGAGAAAAACTGTTTTTT.

This chain connects TRBV5-5 to TRBJ1-2, with 7 bases lining up with TRBD1. Trimming took 4 bases from V and 4 from J; bases not matched to a gene: 13. The CDR3 spans 16 residues. CDR1 SGHKS and CDR2 YYEKEE come from the germline V gene (reference sequence). CDR3 in amino acids: CASSPGVGTASYGYTF. The DNA for the CDR3 is TGTGCCAGCAGCCCAGGAGTCGGGACAGCCAGCTATGGCTACACCTTC.

This clone turned up a few times. The chain is built from TRBV4-1 and TRBJ2-7; TRBD2 agrees at 14 bases. The J segment lost 2 bases and the V segment lost 4 bases, leaving 4 bases of the junction unmatched. Germline CDR1 reads MGHRA; CDR2 reads YSYEKL. The CDR3 has 16 residues. Here the CDR3 reads CASSLGLAGGTYEQYF. The DNA of the CDR3 is TGCGCCAGCAGCCTCGGACTAGCGGGAGGAACCTACGAGCAGTACTTC.